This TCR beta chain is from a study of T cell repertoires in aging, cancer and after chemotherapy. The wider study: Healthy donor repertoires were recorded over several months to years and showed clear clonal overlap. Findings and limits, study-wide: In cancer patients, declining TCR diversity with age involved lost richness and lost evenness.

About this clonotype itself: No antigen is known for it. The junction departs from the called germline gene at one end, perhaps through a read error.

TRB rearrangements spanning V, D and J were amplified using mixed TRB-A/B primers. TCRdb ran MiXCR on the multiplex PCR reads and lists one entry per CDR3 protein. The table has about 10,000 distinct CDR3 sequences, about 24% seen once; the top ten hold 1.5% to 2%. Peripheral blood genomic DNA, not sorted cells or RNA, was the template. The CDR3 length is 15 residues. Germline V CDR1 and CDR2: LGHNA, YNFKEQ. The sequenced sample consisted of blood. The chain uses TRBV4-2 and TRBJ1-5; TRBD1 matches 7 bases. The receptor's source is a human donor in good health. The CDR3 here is CASRPDRVSNQPQHF. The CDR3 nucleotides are TGCGCCAGCAGACCCGACAGGGTTAGCAATCAGCCCCAGCATTTT.